A single count supports the clone carrying this T cell receptor beta chain. Its antigen is not identified. These data belong to a study of cytomegalovirus exposure and HLA in healthy donors. The primer mix had 60 Vbeta and 13 Jbeta primers. Here immunoSEQ multiplex PCR was the method, and the copy in TCRdb shows in-frame clones only, minus some. The sample includes a few hundred thousand clones, over 75% seen only once; the top ten take 10%. General study points: Some V segments could not be told apart, so they were left out, TRBV6-2 and TRBV6-3 among them. Links to common viral pathogens appeared, in a later analysis, for several of the most significant clusters.

CDR3 length: 15 residues. The J segment lost 7 bases and the V segment lost 7 bases, leaving 8 bases of the junction unmatched. Germline loops: CDR1 MNHNS, CDR2 SASEGT. The TCR was taken from a woman in her fifties or sixties in good health and CMV-seropositive. The sequenced sample was PBMCs. V usage is TRBV6-1 and J usage is TRBJ2-3, with 13 bases fitting TRBD2. CDR3 nucleotide sequence: TGTGCCAGCAAACCACTAGCGGGGGGGCCAAATACGCAGTATTTT. The encoded protein is CASKPLAGGPNTQYF.